Listed below are T cell receptor beta chains from one sample, sequenced in a study of control samples from healthy donors and cancer patients. Only in-frame clones appear in the TCRdb table, and some are missing; sequencing was by immunoSEQ multiplex PCR. Found here are roughly 200,000 clones; the top ten clones hold 2.2%. The specimen sequenced was blood. The receptors here all came from a young woman in good health. Both conserved end residues are part of each CDR3. The D gene is left open where the match is weak.

d_gene	j_gene	v_gene	CDR3aa	CDR3nt
NA	TRBJ2-3	TRBV20-1	CSASRGGTDTQYF	TGCAGTGCTAGTAGGGGTGGCACAGATACGCAGTATTTT
NA	TRBJ2-5	TRBV7-8	CASSASRTEETQYF	TGTGCCAGCAGCGCTTCTAGGACAGAAGAGACCCAGTACTTC
NA	TRBJ2-3	TRBV9	CASSVGLLERGDTQYF	TGTGCCAGCAGCGTAGGTCTCTTAGAACGGGGGGATACGCAGTATTTT
NA	TRBJ1-4	TRBV28	CASSLGRFNEKLFF	TGTGCCAGCAGTTTAGGCAGGTTTAATGAAAAACTGTTTTTT
NA	TRBJ1-5	TRBV3-1/TRBV3-2	CASSQGFGFGQPQHF	TGTGCCAGCAGCCAAGGGTTCGGGTTCGGGCAGCCCCAGCATTTT
TRBD1	TRBJ1-4	TRBV4-1	CASSQTSAPGGGQRKLFF	TGCGCCAGCAGCCAAACATCGGCTCCAGGGGGAGGGCAGAGAAAACTGTTTTTT
NA	TRBJ1-4	TRBV6-5	CASRPQGAREKLFF	TGTGCCAGCAGACCACAGGGAGCTCGTGAAAAACTGTTTTTT
TRBD1	TRBJ1-5	TRBV28	CASSLGTAFNQPQHF	TGTGCCAGCAGCCTAGGGACAGCCTTCAATCAGCCCCAGCATTTT
NA	TRBJ2-3	TRBV27	CASSLSAPDLDTQYF	TGTGCCAGCAGTTTATCGGCCCCGGATCTGGATACGCAGTATTTT
TRBD1	TRBJ2-5	TRBV7-9	CASSSTGGGETQYF	TGTGCCAGCAGTTCGACAGGGGGCGGAGAGACCCAGTACTTC
NA	TRBJ1-6	TRBV15	CATSRDRENNSPLHF	TGTGCCACCAGCAGAGATCGGGAAAATAATTCACCCCTCCACTTT
NA	TRBJ2-2	TRBV5-1	CASRVDPYTYYTGELFF	TGCGCCAGCAGAGTCGACCCCTATACTTATTACACCGGGGAGCTGTTTTTT
NA	TRBJ1-1	TRBV28	CASSFPRTENTEAFF	TGTGCCAGCAGTTTCCCCCGCACGGAGAACACTGAAGCTTTCTTT
TRBD1	TRBJ1-2	TRBV2	CASSGDRGNYGYTF	TGTGCCAGCAGTGGCGACAGGGGTAACTATGGCTACACCTTC
NA	TRBJ1-1	TRBV15	CATSRGKGLAFF	TGTGCCACCAGCAGGGGGAAGGGGCTTGCTTTCTTT
NA	TRBJ2-5	TRBV3-1/TRBV3-2	CASSQDISQTQYF	TGTGCCAGCAGCCAAGATATCAGCCAGACCCAGTACTTC
NA	TRBJ1-1	TRBV28	CASSRGWGNTEAFF	TGTGCCAGCTCACGAGGTTGGGGAAACACTGAAGCTTTCTTT
NA	TRBJ1-2	TRBV4-3	CASSQEVKKPNYGYTF	TGCGCCAGCAGCCAAGAGGTAAAGAAACCCAACTATGGCTACACCTTC
NA	TRBJ2-7	TRBV6-6	CASSQQESYEQYF	TGTGCCAGCAGTCAACAGGAGTCCTACGAGCAGTACTTC
TRBD2	TRBJ2-5	TRBV3-1/TRBV3-2	CASSQHLAELKETQYF	TGTGCCAGCAGCCAACACCTAGCGGAGCTAAAAGAGACCCAGTACTTC
NA	TRBJ1-6	TRBV5-1	CASSLVWGRDRSPLHF	TGCGCCAGCAGCTTGGTTTGGGGCAGGGATCGATCACCCCTCCACTTT
NA	TRBJ1-1	TRBV6-5	CASSRTPPANTEAFF	TGTGCCAGCAGCCGGACCCCTCCGGCAAACACTGAAGCTTTCTTT
NA	TRBJ1-1	TRBV19	CASSNFAGNTEAFF	TGTGCCAGTAGTAATTTTGCGGGGAACACTGAAGCTTTCTTT
TRBD1	TRBJ1-6	TRBV6-8	CASSYPRQGYNSPLHF	TGTGCCAGCAGTTACCCGAGACAGGGCTATAATTCACCCCTCCACTTT
NA	TRBJ1-1	TRBV4-1	CASSHPGSNTEAFF	TGCGCCAGCAGCCACCCGGGGAGCAACACTGAAGCTTTCTTT
TRBD2	TRBJ2-7	TRBV3-1/TRBV3-2	CASSPNLGTSGGRSSYEQYF	TGTGCCAGCAGCCCGAACCTCGGGACTAGCGGGGGGCGGAGCTCCTACGAGCAGTACTTC
NA	TRBJ1-6	TRBV4-3	CASSQVRGSYNSPLHF	TGCGCCAGCAGCCAAGTCAGGGGTTCCTATAATTCACCCCTCCACTTT
NA	TRBJ2-6	TRBV19	CASSENSGANVLTF	TGTGCCAGTAGTGAGAACTCTGGGGCCAACGTCCTGACTTTC
TRBD1	TRBJ2-7	TRBV7-6	CASSPTGGHEQYF	TGTGCCAGCAGCCCAACAGGGGGGCACGAGCAGTACTTC
TRBD1	TRBJ1-5	TRBV6-4	CASSEGGEGNQPQHF	TGTGCCAGCAGTGAAGGGGGCGAGGGCAATCAGCCCCAGCATTTT
NA	TRBJ2-2	TRBV28	CASSLPVARGELFF	TGTGCCAGCAGTTTACCGGTAGCCAGGGGGGAGCTGTTTTTT
TRBD1	TRBJ1-2	TRBV4-2	CASSQTTGTGADGYTF	TGTGCCAGCAGCCAAACCACCGGGACAGGGGCCGACGGCTACACCTTC
NA	TRBJ1-4	TRBV9	CASSVDPSSLFEKLFF	TGTGCCAGCAGCGTCGACCCCTCCAGTCTGTTTGAAAAACTGTTTTTT